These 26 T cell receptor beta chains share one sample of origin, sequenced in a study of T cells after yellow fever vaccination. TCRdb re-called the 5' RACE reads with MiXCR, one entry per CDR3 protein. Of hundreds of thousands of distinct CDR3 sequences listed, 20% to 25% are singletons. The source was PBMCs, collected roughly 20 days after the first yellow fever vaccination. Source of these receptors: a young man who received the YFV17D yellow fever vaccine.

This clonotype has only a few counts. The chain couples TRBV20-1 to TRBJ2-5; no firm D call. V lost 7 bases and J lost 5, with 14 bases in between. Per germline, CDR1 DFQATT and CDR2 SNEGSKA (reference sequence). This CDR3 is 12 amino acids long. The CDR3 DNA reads TGCAGTGTTTCCTGCGAGAGGGAGACCCAGTACTTC. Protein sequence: CSVSCERETQYF.

The DNA for the CDR3 is TGCGCCAGCAGCTTAGGGAGTTCCTACACCTTC. As protein: CASSLGSSYTF. The chain uses TRBV5-1 and TRBJ1-2; no firm D call. CDR3 length: 11 residues. The V and J ends lost 2 bases and 10 bases respectively, with 9 bases between them. CDR1 and CDR2 (germline): SGHRS, YFSETQ.

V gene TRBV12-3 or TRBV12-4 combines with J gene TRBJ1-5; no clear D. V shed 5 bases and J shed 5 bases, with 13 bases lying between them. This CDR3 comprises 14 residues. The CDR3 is CASSRREAHQPQHF. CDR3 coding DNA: TGTGCCAGCAGTCGCCGGGAGGCCCATCAGCCCCAGCATTTT.

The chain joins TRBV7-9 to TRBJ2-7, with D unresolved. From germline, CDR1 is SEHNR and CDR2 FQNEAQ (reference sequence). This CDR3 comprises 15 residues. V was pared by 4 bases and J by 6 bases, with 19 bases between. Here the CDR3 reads CASSSNQGPTSEQYF. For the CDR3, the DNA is TGTGCCAGCAGCTCTAACCAAGGGCCGACCAGCGAGCAGTACTTC.

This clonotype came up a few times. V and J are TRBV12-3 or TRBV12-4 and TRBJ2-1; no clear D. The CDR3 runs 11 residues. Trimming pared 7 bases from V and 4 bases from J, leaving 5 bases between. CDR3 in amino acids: CASNGYNEQFF. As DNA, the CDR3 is TGTGCCAGCAACGGGTACAATGAGCAGTTCTTC.

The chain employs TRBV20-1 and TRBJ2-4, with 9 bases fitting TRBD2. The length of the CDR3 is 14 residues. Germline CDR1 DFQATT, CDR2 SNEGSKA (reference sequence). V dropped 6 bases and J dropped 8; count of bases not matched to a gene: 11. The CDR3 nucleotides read TGCAGTGCCTCTTATCCGGGACTAGCATACATTCAGTACTTC. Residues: CSASYPGLAYIQYF.

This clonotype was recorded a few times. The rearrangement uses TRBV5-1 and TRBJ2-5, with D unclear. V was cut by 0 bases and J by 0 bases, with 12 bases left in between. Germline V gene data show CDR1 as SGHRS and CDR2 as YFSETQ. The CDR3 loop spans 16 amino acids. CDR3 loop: CASSLGGLRYQETQYF. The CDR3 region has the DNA TGCGCCAGCAGCTTGGGTGGATTGCGGTACCAAGAGACCCAGTACTTC.

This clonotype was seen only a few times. The CDR3 DNA sequence: TGCAGTAGACTTCAGGGGGCAGCAGATACGCAGTATTTT. Its translation is CSRLQGAADTQYF. The chain couples TRBV20-1 to TRBJ2-3; 8 bases map to TRBD1. Trimming removed 8 bases from V and 4 bases from J; junction bases left unmatched: 8. Germline CDR1 DFQATT, CDR2 SNEGSKA (reference sequence). CDR3 length: 13 residues.

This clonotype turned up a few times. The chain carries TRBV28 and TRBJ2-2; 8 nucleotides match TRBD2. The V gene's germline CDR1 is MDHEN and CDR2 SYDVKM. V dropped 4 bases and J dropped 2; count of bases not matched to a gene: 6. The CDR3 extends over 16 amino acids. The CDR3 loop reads CASSYSGLVNTGELFF. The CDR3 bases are TGTGCCAGCAGTTACTCGGGACTAGTAAACACCGGGGAGCTGTTTTTT. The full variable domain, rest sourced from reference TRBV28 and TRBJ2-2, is DVKVTQSSRYLVKRTGEKVFLECVQDMDHENMFWYRQDPGLGLRLIYFSYDVKMKEKGDIPEGYSVSREKKERFSLILESASTNQTSMYLCASSYSGLVNTGELFFGEGSRLTVL.

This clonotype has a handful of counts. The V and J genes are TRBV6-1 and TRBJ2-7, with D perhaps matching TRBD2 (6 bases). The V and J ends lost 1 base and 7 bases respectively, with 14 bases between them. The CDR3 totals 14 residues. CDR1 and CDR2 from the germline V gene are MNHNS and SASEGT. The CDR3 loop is CASSEGGLREEQYF. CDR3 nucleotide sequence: TGTGCCAGCAGTGAAGGGGGTCTCCGGGAGGAGCAGTACTTC.

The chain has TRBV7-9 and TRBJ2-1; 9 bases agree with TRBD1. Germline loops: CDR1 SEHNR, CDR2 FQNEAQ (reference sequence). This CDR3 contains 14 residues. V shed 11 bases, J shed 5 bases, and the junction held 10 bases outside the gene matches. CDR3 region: CAGKPGQGNNEQFF. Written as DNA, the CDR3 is TGTGCCGGGAAACCGGGACAGGGAAACAATGAGCAGTTCTTC.

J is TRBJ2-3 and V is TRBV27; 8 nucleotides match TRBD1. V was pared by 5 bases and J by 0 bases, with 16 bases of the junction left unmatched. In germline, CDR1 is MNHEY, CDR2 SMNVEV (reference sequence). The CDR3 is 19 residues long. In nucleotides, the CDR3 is TGTGCCAGCAGTCCAGTGCGCGGGACAGGTACTACTAGCACAGATACGCAGTATTTT. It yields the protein CASSPVRGTGTTSTDTQYF.

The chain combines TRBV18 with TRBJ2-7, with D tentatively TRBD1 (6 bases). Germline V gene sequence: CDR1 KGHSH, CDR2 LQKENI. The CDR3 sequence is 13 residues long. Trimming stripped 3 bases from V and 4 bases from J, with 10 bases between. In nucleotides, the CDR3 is TGTGCCAGCTCACCGGGGGCAGTTTACGAGCAGTACGTC. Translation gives CASSPGAVYEQYV.

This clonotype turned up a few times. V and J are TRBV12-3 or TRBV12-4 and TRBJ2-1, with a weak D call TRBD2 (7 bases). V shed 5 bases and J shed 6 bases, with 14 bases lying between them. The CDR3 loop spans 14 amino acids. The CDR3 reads CASSRRGLGNEQFF. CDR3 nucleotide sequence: TGTGCCAGCAGTAGGCGGGGGCTGGGCAATGAGCAGTTCTTC.

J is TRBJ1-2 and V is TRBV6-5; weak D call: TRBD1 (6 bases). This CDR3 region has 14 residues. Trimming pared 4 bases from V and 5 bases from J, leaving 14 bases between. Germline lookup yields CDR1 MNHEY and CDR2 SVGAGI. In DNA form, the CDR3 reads TGTGCCAGCAGTTGGAGCCGGGACACATATGGCTACACCTTC. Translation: CASSWSRDTYGYTF.

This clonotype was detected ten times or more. CDR3 sequence (DNA): TGCGCCAGCAGCTTGGTCCCCGGATGGGAGACCCAGTACTTC. Protein sequence: CASSLVPGWETQYF. The genes are TRBV5-1 and TRBJ2-5; unclear D gene. V lost 0 bases and J lost 5, with 11 bases in between. The length of the CDR3 is 14 residues. The germline V gene has CDR1 SGHRS and CDR2 YFSETQ.

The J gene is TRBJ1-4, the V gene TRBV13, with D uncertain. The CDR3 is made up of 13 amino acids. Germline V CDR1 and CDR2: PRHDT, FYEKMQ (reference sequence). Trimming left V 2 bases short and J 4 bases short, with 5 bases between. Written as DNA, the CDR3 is TGTGCCAGCAGCTTAAGGAATAATGAAAAACTGTTTTTT. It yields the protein CASSLRNNEKLFF. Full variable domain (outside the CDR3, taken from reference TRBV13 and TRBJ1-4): AAGVIQSPRHLIKEKRETATLKCYPIPRHDTVYWYQQGPGQDPQFLISFYEKMQSDKGSIPDRFSAQQFSDYHSELNMSSLELGDSALYFCASSLRNNEKLFFGSGTQLSVL.

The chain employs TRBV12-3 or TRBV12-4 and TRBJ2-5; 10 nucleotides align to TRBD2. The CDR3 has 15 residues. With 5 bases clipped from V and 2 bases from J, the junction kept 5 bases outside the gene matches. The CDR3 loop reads CASSVTSGFQETQYF. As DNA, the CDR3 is TGTGCCAGCAGTGTGACTAGCGGGTTTCAAGAGACCCAGTACTTC.

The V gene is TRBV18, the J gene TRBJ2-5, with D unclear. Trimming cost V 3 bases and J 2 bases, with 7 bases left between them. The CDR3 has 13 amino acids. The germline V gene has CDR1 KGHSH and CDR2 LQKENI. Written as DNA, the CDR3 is TGTGCCAGCTCACCCTTTGAACAAGAGACCCAGTACTTC. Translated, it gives CASSPFEQETQYF.

This chain's CDR3 is CASSQKTGGYEQYF. CDR3 sequence (DNA): TGCGCCAGCAGCCAAAAAACGGGGGGCTACGAGCAGTACTTC. The chain links TRBV4-3 to TRBJ2-7, with TRBD2 matching over 7 bases. This CDR3 has 14 residues. V was pared by 2 bases and J by 3 bases, with 4 bases of the junction left unmatched. Germline lookup yields CDR1 LGHNA and CDR2 YSLEER.

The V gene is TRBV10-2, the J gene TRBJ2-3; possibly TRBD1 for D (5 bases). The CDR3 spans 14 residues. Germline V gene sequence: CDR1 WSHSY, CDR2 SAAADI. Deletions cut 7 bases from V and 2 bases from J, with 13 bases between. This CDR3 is CASKRQSITDTQYF. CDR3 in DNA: TGCGCCAGCAAACGACAGTCCATCACAGATACGCAGTATTTT.

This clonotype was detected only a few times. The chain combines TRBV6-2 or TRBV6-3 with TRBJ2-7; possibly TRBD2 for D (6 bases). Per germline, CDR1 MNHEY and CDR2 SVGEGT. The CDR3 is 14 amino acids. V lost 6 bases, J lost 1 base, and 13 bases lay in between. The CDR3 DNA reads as TGTGCCAGCAGCTTATGGACTATTTCCTACGAGCAGTACTTC. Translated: CASSLWTISYEQYF.

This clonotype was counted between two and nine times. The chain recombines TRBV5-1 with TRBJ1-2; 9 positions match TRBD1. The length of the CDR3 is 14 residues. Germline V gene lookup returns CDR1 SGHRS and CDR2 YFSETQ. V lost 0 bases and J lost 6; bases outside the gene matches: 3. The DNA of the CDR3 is TGCGCCAGCAGCTTGGCGACAGGGGGTGATGGCTACACCTTC. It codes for CASSLATGGDGYTF.

The DNA for the CDR3 is TGTGCCAGCAGTTACAGAGCGGGGCCCCCACGGGAGACCCAGTACTTC. Protein sequence: CASSYRAGPPRETQYF. The V gene is TRBV6-5, the J gene TRBJ2-5; 7 positions match TRBD2. The CDR3 has 16 amino acids. CDR1 and CDR2 from the germline V gene are MNHEY and SVGAGI. Trimming removed 2 bases from V and 5 bases from J; junction bases left unmatched: 11.

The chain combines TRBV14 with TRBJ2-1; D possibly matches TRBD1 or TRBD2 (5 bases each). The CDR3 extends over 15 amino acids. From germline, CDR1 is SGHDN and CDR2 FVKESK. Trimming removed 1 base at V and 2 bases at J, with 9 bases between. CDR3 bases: TGTGCCAGCAGCCAAGTGGGGACCGCCTACAATGAGCAGTTCTTC. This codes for CASSQVGTAYNEQFF.

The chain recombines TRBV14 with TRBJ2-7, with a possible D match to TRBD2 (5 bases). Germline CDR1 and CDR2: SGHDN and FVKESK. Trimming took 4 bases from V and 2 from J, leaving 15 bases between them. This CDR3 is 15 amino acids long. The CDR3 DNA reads TGTGCCAGCAGCCCTGAGACGGGGTCGGCCTACGAGCAGTACTTC. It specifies CASSPETGSAYEQYF.